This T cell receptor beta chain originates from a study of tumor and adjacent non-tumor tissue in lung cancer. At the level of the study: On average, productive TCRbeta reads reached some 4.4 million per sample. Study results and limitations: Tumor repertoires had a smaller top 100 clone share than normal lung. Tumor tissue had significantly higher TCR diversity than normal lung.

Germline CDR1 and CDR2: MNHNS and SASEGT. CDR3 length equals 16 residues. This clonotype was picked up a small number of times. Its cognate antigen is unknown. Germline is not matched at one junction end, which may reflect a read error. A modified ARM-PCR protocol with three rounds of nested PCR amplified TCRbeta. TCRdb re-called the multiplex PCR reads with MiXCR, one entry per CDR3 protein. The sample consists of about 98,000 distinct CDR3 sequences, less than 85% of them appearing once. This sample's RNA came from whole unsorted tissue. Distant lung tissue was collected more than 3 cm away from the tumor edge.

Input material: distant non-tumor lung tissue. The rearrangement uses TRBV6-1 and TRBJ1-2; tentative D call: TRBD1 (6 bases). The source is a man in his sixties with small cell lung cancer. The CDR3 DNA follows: TGTGCCAGCAGTGCACAGGGTGTCGATGGTTTGTATGGCTATACCTTC. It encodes CASSAQGVDGLYGYTF.